The next 25 T cell receptor beta chains were all read from a single sample in a study of cytomegalovirus exposure and HLA in healthy donors. PCR involved 60 Vbeta and 13 Jbeta primers. The protocol was immunoSEQ multiplex PCR, while the TCRdb copy is restricted to in-frame clones and leaves out a portion. The repertoire table contains approximately 140,000 clones. Source material: PBMCs. The source of these receptors is a woman aged 18-29 years in good health and CMV-seronegative.

The chain combines TRBV4-2 with TRBJ2-7; 8 positions match TRBD1. Germline-derived CDR1 and CDR2 are LGHNA and YNFKEQ. The CDR3 is 17 amino acids. J gave up 0 bases and V 4 bases, and 11 bases lay outside the gene matches. CDR3 bases: TGTGCCAGCAGCCTTCGAGACAGGGGTATCGACTCCTACGAGCAGTACTTC. As protein: CASSLRDRGIDSYEQYF.

The chain uses TRBV25-1 and TRBJ1-1, with D uncertain. CDR1 is MGHDK and CDR2 is SYGVNS in the germline V gene. With 1 base removed from V and 6 bases from J, the gap between germline ends came to 18 bases. The CDR3 has 16 amino acids. In nucleotides, the CDR3 is TGTGCCAGCAGTGAATTTTTTATGGGCGAGTCGTCTGAAGCTTTCTTT. Protein sequence: CASSEFFMGESSEAFF.

V gene TRBV30 combines with J gene TRBJ1-1; TRBD1 agrees at 9 bases. CDR1 and CDR2 from the germline V gene are GTSNPN and SVGIG (reference sequence). This CDR3 contains 13 residues. Trimming removed 2 bases from V and 6 bases from J; junction bases left unmatched: 4. For the CDR3, the DNA is TGTGCCTGGAGTCCGGACAGGGGTTCTGAAGCTTTCTTT. It yields the protein CAWSPDRGSEAFF.

This chain joins TRBV7-9 and TRBJ1-2; 7 positions match TRBD1. Germline-derived CDR1 and CDR2 are SEHNR and FQNEAQ (reference sequence). The length of the CDR3 is 13 residues. V was clipped by 7 bases and J by 7 bases; unmatched bases: 9. The CDR3 protein is CASTFTGDSGYTF. The CDR3 bases are TGTGCCAGCACCTTTACAGGGGATAGTGGCTACACCTTC. The whole variable domain, filled in from reference TRBV7-9 and TRBJ1-2, reads DTGVSQNPRHKITKRGQNVTFRCDPISEHNRLYWYRQTLGQGPEFLTYFQNEAQLEKSRLLSDRFSAERPKGSFSTLEIQRTEQGDSAMYLCASTFTGDSGYTFGSGTRLTVV.

The V gene is TRBV2, the J gene TRBJ2-7, with D perhaps TRBD2 (6 bases). The V gene's germline CDR1 is SNHLY and CDR2 FYNNEI. The CDR3 sequence is 15 residues long. Trimming took 6 bases from V and 2 from J, leaving 17 bases between them. The CDR3 protein is CASRGDSVAPYEQYF. In nucleotides, the CDR3 is TGTGCCAGCAGAGGGGACTCCGTTGCCCCCTACGAGCAGTACTTC.

The chain is built from TRBV5-4 and TRBJ2-7, with D possibly TRBD1 on 5 matching bases. The CDR3 has 18 amino acids. Germline CDR1 reads SGHNT; CDR2 reads YYREEE (reference sequence). The germline V and J ends were trimmed by 4 bases and 6 bases, with 29 bases remaining between them. The DNA of the CDR3 is TGTGCCAGCAGCCCTAACTTGAAAACAACAGGACCCCCCAGCGAGCAGTACGTC. Protein product: CASSPNLKTTGPPSEQYV.

The rearrangement uses TRBV10-3 and TRBJ2-2, with 9 bases fitting TRBD2. Germline CDR1 is ENHRY and CDR2 is SYGVKD. Unmatched junction bases numbered 5, after V lost 9 bases and J lost 6 bases. CDR3 size: 13 residues. CDR3 protein: CAIPGLAPGELFF. The CDR3 DNA is TGTGCCATACCGGGACTAGCTCCCGGGGAGCTGTTTTTT.

The V call is TRBV27, the J call TRBJ2-7; TRBD1 might be the D (6 bases). V lost 5 bases to trimming and J lost 5 bases, with 10 bases between them. In germline, CDR1 is MNHEY, CDR2 SMNVEV (reference sequence). The CDR3 spans 12 residues. CDR3: CASSPHRDEQYV. CDR3 sequence (DNA): TGTGCCAGCAGTCCACACAGGGACGAGCAGTACGTC.

The V call is TRBV5-1, the J call TRBJ1-2, with D possibly being TRBD1 (5 bases). Germline CDR1 reads SGHRS; CDR2 reads YFSETQ. V was shortened by 2 bases and J by 7 bases, with 12 bases between the two germline ends. This CDR3 has 13 amino acids. CDR3 coding DNA: TGCGCCAGCAGCTTAAGCAGGGAGGGTGGCTACACCTTC. As protein: CASSLSREGGYTF.

V and J are TRBV19 and TRBJ1-2, with a weak D call TRBD1 (6 bases). Germline V gene lookup returns CDR1 LNHDA and CDR2 SQIVND (reference sequence). V lost 4 bases, J lost 5 bases, and 8 bases lay in between. This CDR3 contains 12 residues. The CDR3 sequence: CASSTDRYGYTF. The DNA of the CDR3 is TGTGCCAGTAGTACCGACAGGTATGGCTACACCTTC.

The chain joins TRBV19 to TRBJ2-7; 9 bases are shared with TRBD1. Germline loops: CDR1 LNHDA, CDR2 SQIVND (reference sequence). The CDR3 length is 15 residues. V shed 2 bases, J shed 6 bases, and the junction held 8 bases outside the gene matches. The CDR3 reads CASSIPGTGLVEQYV. The CDR3 bases are TGTGCCAGTAGTATACCCGGGACAGGGCTTGTCGAGCAGTACGTC.

This chain uses TRBV29-1 with TRBJ2-3; D ambiguous. Germline-derived CDR1 and CDR2 are SQVTM and ANQGSEA. V lost 5 bases and J 2 bases, leaving 8 bases between the germline ends. The CDR3 contains 12 residues. CDR3 nucleotide sequence: TGCAGCGTTTTACTTACCACAGATACGCAGTATTTT. Protein product: CSVLLTTDTQYF.

The gene calls are TRBV7-6 and TRBJ2-1, with 11 bases lining up with TRBD2. The CDR3 totals 16 residues. Germline assignment: CDR1 SGHVS and CDR2 FNYEAQ. V was clipped by 4 bases and J by 4 bases; unmatched bases: 6. Here the CDR3 DNA reads TGTGCCAGCAGCTCCGTAGCGGGAGGGTTATACAATGAGCAGTTCTTC. This gives the protein CASSSVAGGLYNEQFF.

CDR3 loop: CASTLTGMQETQYF. The CDR3 DNA sequence: TGCGCCAGCACCCTCACAGGGATGCAAGAGACCCAGTACTTC. This chain links TRBV5-1 with TRBJ2-5; TRBD1 might be the D (6 bases). Germline V gives CDR1 SGHRS, CDR2 YFSETQ. V gave up 6 bases and J gave up 2 bases, with 14 bases separating them. This CDR3 has 14 residues. The full variable domain, rest sourced from reference TRBV5-1 and TRBJ2-5, is KAGVTQTPRYLIKTRGQQVTLSCSPISGHRSVSWYQQTPGQGLQFLFEYFSETQRNKGNFPGRFSGRQFSNSRSEMNVSTLELGDSALYLCASTLTGMQETQYFGPGTRLLVL.

The V gene is TRBV5-7, the J gene TRBJ1-1; a possible D gene is TRBD1 (5 bases). TRBV5-7 is recorded as an ORF, its role being uncertain. The CDR3 contains 14 residues. Trimming took 0 bases from V and 3 from J, leaving 9 bases between them. DNA for the CDR3: TGTGCCAGCAGCTTGGGGGGCAGGGACACTGAAGCTTTCTTT. Its protein is CASSLGGRDTEAFF.

A word on this clone: At one of its ends the junction is not consistent with the germline gene, which may arise from a read error. Other DNA sequences in this specimen translate into the identical CDR3. This chain joins TRBV5-8 and TRBJ1-2; D is uncertain. Germline-derived CDR1 and CDR2 are SGHTS and YDEGEE. CDR3 size: 12 residues. CDR3 sequence reads: CASSPRFDGYTF. The CDR3 DNA reads as TGCGCCAGCAGCCCACGGTTTGATGGCTACACCTTC.

The chain links TRBV5-4 to TRBJ1-2, with 10 bases that match TRBD1. The CDR3 has 17 amino acids. Germline loops: CDR1 SGHNT, CDR2 YYREEE (reference sequence). V was pared by 4 bases and J by 0 bases, with 9 bases of the junction left unmatched. The CDR3 is CASSMGQGTGPNYGYTF. The CDR3 coding sequence is TGTGCCAGCAGCATGGGACAGGGGACCGGACCTAACTATGGCTACACCTTC.

Comments on this clone: One junction end disagrees with the germline gene, perhaps due to a read error. Within the sample, other DNA sequences also encode this same CDR3. This chain joins TRBV6-4 and TRBJ2-1; 8 bases are shared with TRBD2. The CDR3 is 16 residues long. CDR1 is MRHNA and CDR2 is SNTAGT in the germline V gene. The CDR3 DNA reads TGTGCCACCGGGACTAGTCCATCGGCGGCCTACAATGAACAGTTCTTC. It yields the protein CATGTSPSAAYNEQFF.

The genes are TRBV9 and TRBJ2-5, with 8 nucleotides matching TRBD2. CDR1 and CDR2 (germline): SGDLS, YYNGEE. CDR3 length: 15 residues. V was clipped by 4 bases and J by 1 base; unmatched bases: 6. Written as DNA, the CDR3 is TGTGCCAGCAGCATACCGGGACTAGGCCAAGAGACCCAGTACTTC. Its protein product is CASSIPGLGQETQYF.

The chain joins TRBV5-1 to TRBJ2-3; TRBD2 matches 10 bases. This CDR3 contains 15 residues. Trimming removed 9 bases from V and 3 bases from J; junction bases left unmatched: 10. Germline V gene lookup returns CDR1 SGHRS and CDR2 YFSETQ. CDR3 nucleotides: TGCGCCACCTGCCCCGGGACTAGCGTAACAGATACGCAGTATTTT. This codes for CATCPGTSVTDTQYF.

This chain connects TRBV9 to TRBJ2-5; 7 positions match TRBD2. The length of the CDR3 is 15 residues. The V and J ends lost 3 bases and 4 bases, in that order; junction bases with no gene match: 9. Germline loops: CDR1 SGDLS, CDR2 YYNGEE. CDR3 DNA sequence: TGTGCCAGCAGCGCGGGGGAGGGCAGAGGAGAGACCCAGTACTTC. It codes for CASSAGEGRGETQYF.

The J gene is TRBJ2-3, the V gene TRBV14; tentative D call: TRBD2 (5 bases). The length of the CDR3 is 15 residues. V was pared by 3 bases and J by 2 bases, with 12 bases between. Germline V gene data show CDR1 as SGHDN and CDR2 as FVKESK. Here the CDR3 DNA reads TGTGCCAGCAGCCACGTAGGACTTACCACAGATACGCAGTATTTT. This translates into CASSHVGLTTDTQYF.

V usage is TRBV18 and J usage is TRBJ1-1, with a weak D call TRBD1 (6 bases). V lost 3 bases, J lost 6 bases, and 14 bases lay in between. The CDR3 consists of 14 residues. Looked up from germline, CDR1 is KGHSH and CDR2 is LQKENI. The CDR3 DNA reads TGTGCCAGCTCACCCGGGACGGACAGACCTGAAGCTTTCTTT. This codes for CASSPGTDRPEAFF.

The V call is TRBV19, the J call TRBJ1-2; 8 nucleotides align to TRBD1. Germline V gene lookup returns CDR1 LNHDA and CDR2 SQIVND (reference sequence). The CDR3 runs 17 residues. The ends lost 6 bases at V and 2 bases at J; junction bases unmatched: 14. CDR3 amino acids: CASRTGALTTLNYGYTF. The CDR3, as DNA: TGTGCCAGTAGGACAGGGGCCTTGACGACTTTAAACTATGGCTACACCTTC.

Written as DNA, the CDR3 is TGTGCCGCCCAGGGGGCCTCTAACTATGGCTACACCTTC. It yields the protein CAAQGASNYGYTF. The J gene is TRBJ1-2, the V gene TRBV10-3, with 8 bases lining up with TRBD1. CDR1 and CDR2 (germline): ENHRY, SYGVKD. This CDR3 is built from 13 residues. V was pared by 11 bases and J by 0 bases, with 5 bases of the junction left unmatched.